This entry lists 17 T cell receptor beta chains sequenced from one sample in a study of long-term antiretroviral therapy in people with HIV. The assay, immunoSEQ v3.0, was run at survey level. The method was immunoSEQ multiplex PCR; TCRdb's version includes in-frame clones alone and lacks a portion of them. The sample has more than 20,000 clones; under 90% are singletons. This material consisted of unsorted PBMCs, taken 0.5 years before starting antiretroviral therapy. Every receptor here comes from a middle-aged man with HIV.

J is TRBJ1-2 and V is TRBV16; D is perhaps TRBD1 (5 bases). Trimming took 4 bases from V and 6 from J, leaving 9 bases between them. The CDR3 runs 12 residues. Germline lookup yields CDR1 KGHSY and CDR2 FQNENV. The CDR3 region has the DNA TGTGCCAGCAGCCTCACGGGGGATGGCTACACCTTC. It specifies CASSLTGDGYTF.

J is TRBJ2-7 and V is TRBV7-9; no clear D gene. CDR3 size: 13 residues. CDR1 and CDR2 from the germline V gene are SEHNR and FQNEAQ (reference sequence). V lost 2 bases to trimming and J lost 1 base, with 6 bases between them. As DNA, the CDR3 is TGTGCCAGCAGCTTATCCATTTCCTACGAGCAGTACTTC. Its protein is CASSLSISYEQYF.

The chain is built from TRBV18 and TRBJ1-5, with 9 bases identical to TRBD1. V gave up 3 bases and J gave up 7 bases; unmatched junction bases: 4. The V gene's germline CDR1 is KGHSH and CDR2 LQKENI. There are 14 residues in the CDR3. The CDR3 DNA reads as TGTGCCAGCTCACCCACAGGGGGCGGCCAGCCCCAGCATTTT. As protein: CASSPTGGGQPQHF.

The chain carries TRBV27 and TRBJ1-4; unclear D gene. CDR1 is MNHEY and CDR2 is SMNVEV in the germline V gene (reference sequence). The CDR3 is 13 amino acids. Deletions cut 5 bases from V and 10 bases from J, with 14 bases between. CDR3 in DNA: TGTGCCAGCAGTCCCTCCCTAGCGGGAAAACTGTTTTTT. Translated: CASSPSLAGKLFF.

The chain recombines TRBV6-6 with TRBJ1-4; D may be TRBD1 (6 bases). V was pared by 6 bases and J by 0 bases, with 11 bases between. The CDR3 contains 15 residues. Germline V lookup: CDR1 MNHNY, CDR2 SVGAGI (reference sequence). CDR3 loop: CASRLDSATNEKLFF. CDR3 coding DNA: TGTGCCAGCAGACTGGACAGTGCAACTAATGAAAAACTGTTTTTT.

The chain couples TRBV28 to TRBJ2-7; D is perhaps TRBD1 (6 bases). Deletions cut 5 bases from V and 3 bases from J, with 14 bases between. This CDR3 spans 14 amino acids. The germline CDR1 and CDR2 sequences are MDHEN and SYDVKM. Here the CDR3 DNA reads TGTGCCAGCAGTAACCCCGGGACATTCTACGAGCAGTACTTC. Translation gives CASSNPGTFYEQYF. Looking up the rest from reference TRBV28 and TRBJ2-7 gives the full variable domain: DVKVTQSSRYLVKRTGEKVFLECVQDMDHENMFWYRQDPGLGLRLIYFSYDVKMKEKGDIPEGYSVSREKKERFSLILESASTNQTSMYLCASSNPGTFYEQYFGPGTRLTVT.

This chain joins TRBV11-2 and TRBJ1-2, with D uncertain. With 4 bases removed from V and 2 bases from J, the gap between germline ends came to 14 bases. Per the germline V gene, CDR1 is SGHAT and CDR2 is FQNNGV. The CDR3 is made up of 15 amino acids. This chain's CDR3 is CASSSQAAFNYGYTF. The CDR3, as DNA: TGTGCCAGCAGCTCCCAGGCGGCGTTCAACTATGGCTACACCTTC.

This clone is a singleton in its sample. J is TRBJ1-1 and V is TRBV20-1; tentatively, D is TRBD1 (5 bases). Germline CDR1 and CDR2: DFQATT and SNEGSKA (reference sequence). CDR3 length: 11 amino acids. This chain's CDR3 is CRGRLGTEAFF. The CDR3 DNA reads TGCCGGGGCAGGTTGGGCACTGAAGCTTTCTTT.

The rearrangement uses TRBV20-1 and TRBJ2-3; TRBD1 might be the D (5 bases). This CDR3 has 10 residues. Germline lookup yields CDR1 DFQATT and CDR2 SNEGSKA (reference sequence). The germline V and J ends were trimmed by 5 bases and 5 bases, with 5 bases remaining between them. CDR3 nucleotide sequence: TGCAGTGCTGGACAAGATACGCAGTATTTT. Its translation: CSAGQDTQYF.

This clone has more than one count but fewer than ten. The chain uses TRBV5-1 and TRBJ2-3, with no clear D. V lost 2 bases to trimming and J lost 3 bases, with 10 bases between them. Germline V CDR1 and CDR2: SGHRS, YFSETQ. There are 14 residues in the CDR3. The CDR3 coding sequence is TGCGCCAGCAGCTTTGGGGTTGGGACAGATACGCAGTATTTT. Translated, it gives CASSFGVGTDTQYF. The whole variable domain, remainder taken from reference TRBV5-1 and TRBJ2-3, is KAGVTQTPRYLIKTRGQQVTLSCSPISGHRSVSWYQQTPGQGLQFLFEYFSETQRNKGNFPGRFSGRQFSNSRSEMNVSTLELGDSALYLCASSFGVGTDTQYFGPGTRLTVL.

The CDR3 here is CASSEKGDRANTEAFF. CDR3 sequence (DNA): TGTGCCAGCAGTGAAAAGGGGGACAGGGCGAACACTGAAGCTTTCTTT. The rearrangement joins TRBV6-1 to TRBJ1-1, with TRBD1 identical over 9 bases. V dropped 2 bases and J dropped 1; count of bases not matched to a gene: 5. The CDR3 contains 16 residues. Germline V gives CDR1 MNHNS, CDR2 SASEGT.

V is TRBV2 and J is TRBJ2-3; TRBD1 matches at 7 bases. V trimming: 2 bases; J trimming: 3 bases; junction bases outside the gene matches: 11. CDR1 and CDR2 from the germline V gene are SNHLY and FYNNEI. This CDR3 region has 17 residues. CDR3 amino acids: CASSESAGTARTDTQYF. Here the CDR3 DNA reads TGTGCCAGCAGTGAATCAGCCGGGACAGCAAGAACAGATACGCAGTATTTT.

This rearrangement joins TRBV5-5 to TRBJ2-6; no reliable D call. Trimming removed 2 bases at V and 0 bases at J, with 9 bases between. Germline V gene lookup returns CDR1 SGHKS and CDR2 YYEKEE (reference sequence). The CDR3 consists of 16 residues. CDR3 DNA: TGTGCCAGCAGCTTTGATCACGTCTCTGGGGCCAACGTCCTGACTTTC. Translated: CASSFDHVSGANVLTF.

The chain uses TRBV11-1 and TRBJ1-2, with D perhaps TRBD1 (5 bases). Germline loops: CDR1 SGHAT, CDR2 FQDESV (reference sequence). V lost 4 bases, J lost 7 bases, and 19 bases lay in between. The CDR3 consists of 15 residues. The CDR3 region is CASSSPRRGEVGYTF. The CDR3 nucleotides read TGTGCCAGCAGCTCCCCCCGTAGAGGGGAGGTTGGCTACACCTTC. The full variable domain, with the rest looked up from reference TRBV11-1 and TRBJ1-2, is EAEVAQSPRYKITEKSQAVAFWCDPISGHATLYWYRQILGQGPELLVQFQDESVVDDSQLPKDRFSAERLKGVDSTLKIQPAELGDSAMYLCASSSPRRGEVGYTFGSGTRLTVV.

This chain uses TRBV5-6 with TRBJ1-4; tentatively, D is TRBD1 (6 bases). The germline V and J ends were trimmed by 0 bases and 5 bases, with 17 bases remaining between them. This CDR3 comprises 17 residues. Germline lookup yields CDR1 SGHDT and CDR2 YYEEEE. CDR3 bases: TGTGCCAGCAGCTTGGACAGGGAGAAAGTCTGGAATGAAAAACTGTTTTTT. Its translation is CASSLDREKVWNEKLFF. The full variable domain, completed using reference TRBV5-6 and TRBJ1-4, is DAGVTQSPTHLIKTRGQQVTLRCSPKSGHDTVSWYQQALGQGPQFIFQYYEEEERQRGNFPDRFSGHQFPNYSSELNVNALLLGDSALYLCASSLDREKVWNEKLFFGSGTQLSVL.

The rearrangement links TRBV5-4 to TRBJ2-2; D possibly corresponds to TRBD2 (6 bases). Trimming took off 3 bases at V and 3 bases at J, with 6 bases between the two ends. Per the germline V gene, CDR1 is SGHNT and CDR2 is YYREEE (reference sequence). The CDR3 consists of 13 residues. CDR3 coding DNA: TGTGCCAGCAGCTCGGGGGACACCGGGGAGCTGTTTTTT. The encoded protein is CASSSGDTGELFF.

Written as DNA, the CDR3 is TGTGCCAGCAGCGCAGGGGGGCCTCGATACCCCTCCTACGAGCAGTACTTC. It is translated as CASSAGGPRYPSYEQYF. V usage is TRBV9 and J usage is TRBJ2-7; weak D call: TRBD1 (7 bases). This CDR3 region has 17 residues. With 3 bases removed from V and 0 bases from J, the gap between germline ends came to 19 bases. Looked up from germline, CDR1 is SGDLS and CDR2 is YYNGEE. Full variable domain (rest looked up from reference TRBV9 and TRBJ2-7): DSGVTQTPKHLITATGQRVTLRCSPRSGDLSVYWYQQSLDQGLQFLIQYYNGEERAKGNILERFSAQQFPDLHSELNLSSLELGDSALYFCASSAGGPRYPSYEQYFGPGTRLTVT.